This passage covers 14 T cell receptor beta chains from one sample sequenced in a study of brain T cells in children with intractable seizures. Sequencing was performed with immunoSEQ multiplex PCR; in TCRdb, only in-frame clones are kept and a portion is missing. The sample has tens of thousands of clones; around nine tenths are singletons. Sequenced material: peripheral blood, taken at surgery. These receptors came from a girl aged 2 to 10 with Rasmussen encephalitis and intractable seizures.

This chain joins TRBV9 and TRBJ2-5; TRBD1 or TRBD2 may be the D gene (5 bases each). V lost 4 bases and J 1 base, leaving 14 bases between the germline ends. This CDR3 has 15 amino acids. From germline, CDR1 is SGDLS and CDR2 YYNGEE. In DNA form, the CDR3 reads TGTGCCAGCAGCCGAGAGGGACGCAGCCAAGAGACCCAGTACTTC. It yields the protein CASSREGRSQETQYF.

The V gene is TRBV27, the J gene TRBJ2-7; D is possibly TRBD2 (6 bases). This CDR3 has 16 residues. V was shortened by 2 bases and J by 5 bases, with 19 bases between the two germline ends. Germline assignment: CDR1 MNHEY and CDR2 SMNVEV (reference sequence). CDR3 region: CASSLVDGQGGHEQYF. Written as DNA, the CDR3 is TGTGCCAGCAGTTTAGTCGACGGGCAGGGAGGCCACGAGCAGTACTTC.

The chain combines TRBV18 with TRBJ1-3, with 9 bases identical to TRBD1. The CDR3 is made up of 15 amino acids. The junction had 3 bases not matched to a gene; V was cut back by 4 bases and J by 2 bases. CDR1 and CDR2 (germline): KGHSH, LQKENI. CDR3 residues: CASSLGQGTGNTIYF. The CDR3 region has the DNA TGTGCCAGCTCACTTGGACAGGGGACTGGAAACACCATATATTTT.

The V call is TRBV21-1, the J call TRBJ1-2. TRBV21-1 counts as a pseudogene. This CDR3 is built from 19 residues. The CDR3 loop is CASSKAGRRFPLVAYGYTF. The CDR3 DNA reads as TGTGCCAGCAGCAAAGCAGGTCGAAGGTTCCCTTTGGTGGCTTATGGCTACACCTTC.

J is TRBJ2-3 and V is TRBV18; 10 nucleotides agree with TRBD1. CDR1 KGHSH and CDR2 LQKENI come from the germline V gene. The CDR3 is 18 amino acids. V shed 0 bases and J 0 bases; nucleotides not matched to a gene: 6. CDR3 loop: CASSPPFGTGASTDTQYF. CDR3 sequence (DNA): TGTGCCAGCTCACCACCATTCGGGACAGGGGCTAGCACAGATACGCAGTATTTT. Together with reference TRBV18 and TRBJ2-3, the CDR3 gives the full variable domain: NAGVMQNPRHLVRRRGQEARLRCSPMKGHSHVYWYRQLPEEGLKFMVYLQKENIIDESGMPKERFSAEFPKEGPSILRIQQVVRGDSAAYFCASSPPFGTGASTDTQYFGPGTRLTVL.

The chain combines TRBV19 with TRBJ1-1; no clear D. Looked up from germline, CDR1 is LNHDA and CDR2 is SQIVND (reference sequence). V dropped 1 base and J dropped 0 bases, with 6 bases sitting between them. The CDR3 is 14 residues long. CDR3 protein: CASSIVGLNTEAFF. The DNA of the CDR3 is TGTGCCAGTAGTATAGTGGGCTTGAACACTGAAGCTTTCTTT.

V gene TRBV25-1 combines with J gene TRBJ1-1, with D maybe TRBD1 (5 bases). Germline-derived CDR1 and CDR2 are MGHDK and SYGVNS. Trimming took 4 bases from V and 3 from J, leaving 12 bases between them. The CDR3 consists of 14 residues. Here the CDR3 reads CASSVRGGHTEAFF. The CDR3 coding sequence is TGTGCCAGCAGTGTGAGGGGTGGCCACACTGAAGCTTTCTTT. The variable domain in full, completed from reference TRBV25-1 and TRBJ1-1, reads EADIYQTPRYLVIGTGKKITLECSQTMGHDKMYWYQQDPGMELHLIHYSYGVNSTEKGDLSSESTVSRIRTEHFPLTLESARPSHTSQYLCASSVRGGHTEAFFGQGTRLTVV.

The chain combines TRBV7-2 with TRBJ2-5; 7 bases agree with TRBD1. Trimming took 2 bases from V and 3 from J; bases not matched to a gene: 3. The length of the CDR3 is 14 residues. Germline V gene sequence: CDR1 SGHTA, CDR2 FQGNSA. The CDR3, as DNA: TGTGCCAGCAGCTTAACAGGGGTTAAAGAGACCCAGTACTTC. Translated: CASSLTGVKETQYF. Complete variable domain (other parts from reference TRBV7-2 and TRBJ2-5): GAGVSQSPSNKVTEKGKDVELRCDPISGHTALYWYRQSLGQGLEFLIYFQGNSAPDKSGLPSDRFSAERTGGSVSTLTIQRTQQEDSAVYLCASSLTGVKETQYFGPGTRLLVL.

This clone was detected only a few times. The gene calls are TRBV13 and TRBJ2-5; 12 bases match TRBD2. The CDR3 loop spans 16 amino acids. Germline V CDR1 and CDR2: PRHDT, FYEKMQ (reference sequence). V shed 6 bases, J shed 5 bases, and the junction held 10 bases outside the gene matches. The CDR3 sequence: CASRELAGGILETQYF. CDR3 nucleotides: TGTGCCAGCAGGGAACTAGCGGGGGGAATCCTCGAGACCCAGTACTTC.

This chain joins TRBV9 and TRBJ2-5, with 11 bases fitting TRBD2. V lost 6 bases, J lost 5 bases, and 9 bases stayed unmatched. CDR3 length equals 15 residues. Germline CDR1 is SGDLS and CDR2 is YYNGEE. The CDR3: CASTRLAGTRETQYF. The CDR3 nucleotides are TGTGCCAGCACGAGACTAGCGGGGACTCGGGAGACCCAGTACTTC.

This rearrangement joins TRBV1 to TRBJ2-6; the table's D gene call, TRBD1, was not cross checked with the DNA. TRBV1 is described as a pseudogene. The CDR3 is 18 amino acids. The CDR3 DNA is TGCACCAGCAGCAGTTTACGTTTGTCACAAAGTCGGGCCAACGTCCTGACTTTC. It codes for CTSSSLRLSQSRANVLTF.

By frequency in the sample, this clone is medium-sized (0.01 to 0.1%). The chain uses TRBV4-2 and TRBJ2-7, with D uncertain. Germline CDR1 and CDR2: LGHNA and YNFKEQ. Trimming took 5 bases from V and 5 from J, leaving 16 bases between them. There are 14 residues in the CDR3. DNA of the CDR3: TGTGCCAGCAGCGTCACTCTAGGTAGGAACGAGCAGTACTTC. Translating gives CASSVTLGRNEQYF.

The chain uses TRBV7-9 and TRBJ1-6, with a possible D match to TRBD1 (5 bases). Germline V gene data show CDR1 as SEHNR and CDR2 as FQNEAQ (reference sequence). The CDR3 loop spans 14 amino acids. Trimming cost V 8 bases and J 6 bases, with 14 bases left between them. The CDR3 nucleotides read TGTGCCAGCTCGGCACTGACAGTTAATTCACCCCTCCACTTT. This codes for CASSALTVNSPLHF.

The chain combines TRBV6-5 with TRBJ2-7; TRBD2 aligns across 8 bases. Germline CDR1 MNHEY, CDR2 SVGAGI. V was pared by 8 bases and J by 4 bases, with 7 bases of the junction left unmatched. CDR3 size: 13 residues. In nucleotides, the CDR3 is TGTGCCAGCGACCTTAGCGGGAAGTACGAGCAGTACTTC. It specifies CASDLSGKYEQYF.